This paragraph covers one T cell receptor (beta chain) sequence. This clone was recorded a few times. The antigen this receptor binds is unknown. There are no base qualities to consult, and no much larger clone falls within one base. To prepare the library, the immunoSEQ multiplex PCR assay was applied. The multiplex PCR relied on a mix of 60 forward primers for TCR Vbeta segments and 13 reverse primers for TCR Jbeta segments. The CDR3 region of rearranged TCR beta genes was amplified from genomic DNA by a multiplex PCR assay. Amplified TCR beta libraries were sequenced as 87-base-pair reads on the Illumina HiSeq System. As for the original processing: Across the roughly 700 repertoires, a later analysis counted tens of millions of unique TCR beta chains, 9.5 million to 13 million of which were shared by at least two donors. Raw reads were error-corrected and collapsed into unique sequences by a nearest-neighbor algorithm in which closely related sequences were merged to remove PCR and sequencing errors. CDR3 sequences were aligned to IMGT reference sequences to assign V, D and J gene segments. For a sequence to be retained, a match of at least six nucleotides was required to both a V gene segment and a J gene segment. A rearrangement was called productive if the CDR3 had no stop codons and remained in frame with V and J, and every other rearrangement was called non-productive. CDR3 was defined by IMGT convention, running from the second conserved V-encoded cysteine to the conserved J-encoded phenylalanine. Sequences without an unambiguous match to a single V gene segment were excluded from the earlier analysis of 450 to 750 of the donors. An earlier analysis of a few hundred of the donors called V segments functional above 56.7% productive rearrangements and segregating when the between-donor standard deviation exceeded 5%. A statistical classification framework was developed to diagnose cytomegalovirus status using the catalog of TCR beta chain sequences. V and J gene assignment, in a later analysis, came from comparing TCR nucleotide sequences with IMGT/GENE-DB human TR gene sequences. A later analysis assigned CDR3 sequences and most-parsimonious VDJ recombination scenarios with the TCRdist pipeline. In a later analysis, every TCR beta chain was defined by the combination of its CDR3 amino acid sequence and its V-gene family, and reads without a unique V-gene family were dropped. As a way to deal with suspected cross-contamination and a sequencing artifact, a later analysis dropped over 550 nucleotide sequences that were highly shared and had low generation probability. A later analysis calculated a clonal expansion index for each public chain from normalized within-repertoire ranks of inferred template counts. Generation probabilities in a later analysis came from a VDJ recombination model fitted to out-of-frame rearrangements, and those results were checked against IGoR. A later analysis scored TCR-TCR, TCR-HLA and TCR-CMV co-occurrence with hypergeometric tests, applying a repertoire-size bias correction to TCR pairs. A later analysis estimated false discovery rates by permuting HLA or CMV assignments 20 times. A later analysis grouped co-occurring TCRs with DBSCAN, adding TCRdist sequence similarity when clustering within HLA-allele-positive subsets. For co-occurrence clustering, repertoires with fewer than 30,000 or more than 120,000 public chains were excluded, along with several repertoires with anomalous nucleotide sharing. Imported from immuneACCESS, the table was reduced by TCRdb to in-frame sequences with V and J called. These copies leave out some clones; in studies compared against another copy, an unresolved V gene accounts for under half, and the cause of the remainder is not known. That table gives V, J and clone size, and the DNA gave D and trimming. This sample gives fewer than 150,000 clones in total; roughly 80% of them show up just once. Around 4.1% of the sample belongs to the ten largest clones.

In total, 600 or so healthy bone marrow donors made up the cohort. At the time of sampling, all cohort members were nominally healthy, though unrecorded immune exposures were likely present. The donor was CMV seropositive and belonged to the group of 270 or so seropositive cohort members. Each donor provided a peripheral blood sample, and peripheral blood mononuclear cells were used for TCR beta sequencing. Genomic DNA extraction from the blood cell samples was performed with the Qiagen DNeasy Blood Extraction Kit. Trimming removed 3 bases from V and 1 base from J, leaving 4 bases between the germline ends. The CDR3, cysteine through phenylalanine, is 14 amino acids long. The kept DNA is CDR3 alone, 42 bases in frame from the first base. According to the germline V gene, CDR1 reads MGHDK and CDR2 reads SYGVNS. The data were obtained in a study of cytomegalovirus exposure and HLA in healthy donors (TCRdb year 2017). The study in broad terms: In an earlier analysis of under 600 of the donors, under 300 Gb of sequence data and some 100 million unique TCR beta sequences from 180 million or so T cells were reported. An early release that covered 500 to 800 HLA-typed donors contained around 330 gigabases of sequencing data and 75 million to 100 million unique TCR sequences. The genetic ancestry cluster associated with self-reported Caucasian donors included 65% to 90% of the roughly 380 genotyped donors. The study aimed to test whether cataloging public T cell receptors could reveal signatures of past pathogen exposure. The study profiled the T cell repertoires of approximately 700 subjects by immunosequencing and related them to cytomegalovirus serostatus. Along with the roughly 610-subject first cohort, a separate validation cohort of over a hundred different subjects was used. To predict cytomegalovirus infection status, the study brought together high-throughput TCR immunosequencing, statistical association of individual TCRs with disease status, and machine learning. In a later analysis, previously published TCR beta repertoires from about 640 donors were re-analyzed and high-resolution HLA genotyping was added so that TCR occurrence patterns could be studied. In the later analysis, no new phenotypic data were used to find candidate immune exposures; instead, reliance was placed on TCR beta sequences and their occurrence across donors. An earlier analysis of 587 of the donors applied high-throughput TCR beta sequencing to assess whether each TCR beta V gene segment acted as functional or pseudogenic. Donor age, sex, ethnicity and CMV serostatus were compiled together with the repertoire data. In a later genetic analysis, genome-wide SNP genotypes for about three fifths of the 666 donors were used, and that subset was treated as a discovery cohort. All discovery cohort repertoires had been generated using a single sequencing platform. Class I and class II HLA loci were covered by the typing at four-digit resolution. Typing coverage varied by locus: roughly 620-640 donors for A, B, C, DRB1 and DQB1; 500 to 550 for DQA1; some 610 for DPA1; 400 to 480 for DPB1. About 5 DR-DQ haplotypes were handled as single units for association and clustering, since linkage in the cohort was strong. Across 300 to 400 genotyped donors of the cohort, an average of 235,054 unique TCR beta nucleotide sequences per donor were sequenced, and 15% to 20% of those sequences were non-productive.

Broader findings and caveats from the paper: A later analysis found that TCR association rates varied across HLA loci, with DRB1 alleles showing the most associated TCRs and HLA-C alleles the fewest. Strong co-occurrence of HLA alleles, especially DR and DQ, made assigning TCR associations to individual alleles difficult. A further reported finding was that TCR beta sequences accurately predicted the HLA-A and HLA-B alleles for most subjects in the first cohort. A cluster of highly shared sequence variants was judged likely to represent a technical artifact of the sequencing pipeline. In an earlier analysis of under 600 of the donors, most TCR beta V segments were observed in productive rearrangements about 87% or about 30% of the time, broadly matching IMGT annotations. At a false discovery rate of 0.05, a later analysis linked 15,000 to 20,000 TCR beta sequences to specific HLA alleles. According to the authors, the approach could potentially be generalized to other disease states and immunological phenotypes. For the cohort, immune exposure information was limited to CMV serostatus. Correlated functional status among segregating V segments might be attributable to linkage disequilibrium, but an unknown experimental factor could not be ruled out. Some IMGT-functional V segments, including TRBV6-2 and TRBV6-3, could not be distinguished by the 87-base-pair reads and were therefore excluded. Several of the top co-occurrence clusters appeared to be linked to parvovirus B19, influenza, CMV and Epstein-Barr virus, according to a later analysis. In a later analysis, HLA-associated TCR beta chains showed more clonal expansion and lower generation probabilities than non-associated chains that were equally common. The study listed 164 TCR beta chains as associated with cytomegalovirus. Sequencing depth was assumed to be roughly uniform across donors in the presence/absence analyses, though that assumption may not hold. A later genetic analysis reported fewer N-insertions in productive TCRs among donors in an Asian-associated ancestry cluster than the approximately 700-donor mean. In a later genetic analysis, a missense DCLRE1C variant was associated with V-gene and J-gene trimming of TCR beta chains, and the association was replicated in an independent cohort. Most TCR sequences were seen in very few donors, while some public TCRs were found in many individuals. Cytomegalovirus status was reported to be diagnosed by the classifier with high specificity and sensitivity in both the original and validation cohorts. In vitro tests confirmed that a few of the cytomegalovirus-associated TCR beta chains recognize cytomegalovirus antigens. HLA typing was unavailable for some donors at each locus, so association tests used only the typed subset. A later analysis found that most CMV-associated TCR beta chains appeared HLA-restricted, with HLA associations seemingly driven largely by CMV exposure. The earlier analysis of some 540 of the donors excluded about 16 rarely observed V segments, including chromosome 9 orphons, because counts were too low. The cohort was sequenced for TCR beta chains only, and without alpha or paired-chain data the features that could be detected were limited.

The chain uses TRBV25-1 and TRBJ2-6; the D segment cannot be called with confidence. The source is a man aged 35 to 55 in good health and CMV-seropositive. Material: PBMCs. The CDR3 protein is CASSDGSGANVLTF. The base sequence is TGTGCCAGCAGTGACGGGTCTGGGGCCAACGTCCTGACTTTC.